The 25 T cell receptor beta chains presented below share a single source sample, sequenced in a study of cytomegalovirus exposure and HLA in healthy donors. The study ran its PCR with 60 Vbeta and 13 Jbeta primers. Only in-frame clones appear in the TCRdb table, and some are missing; sequencing was by immunoSEQ multiplex PCR. The sample spans tens of thousands of clones; the ten largest clones claim 9% to 15%. The specimen was PBMCs. The receptors originated from a woman between 25 and 40 years old in good health and CMV-seropositive.

The chain uses TRBV7-6 and TRBJ2-2; D unresolved. Germline values: CDR1 SGHVS, CDR2 FNYEAQ. This CDR3 has 13 residues. The V gene lost 5 bases and the J gene lost 7 bases, with 11 bases spanning the gap. This CDR3 is CASSTTAVGELFF. In nucleotides, the CDR3 is TGTGCCAGCAGCACAACGGCGGTCGGGGAGCTGTTTTTT.

The chain employs TRBV5-1 and TRBJ2-6; 8 positions match TRBD2. The CDR3 sequence is 18 residues long. V was clipped by 0 bases and J by 0 bases; unmatched bases: 5. Germline CDR1 SGHRS, CDR2 YFSETQ. The CDR3 region is CASSLVLAEYSGANVLTF. CDR3 nucleotide sequence: TGCGCCAGCAGCTTGGTACTAGCGGAGTACTCTGGGGCCAACGTCCTGACTTTC.

The chain uses TRBV6-5 and TRBJ2-2; D is possibly TRBD1 (6 bases). V was trimmed by 7 bases and J by 5 bases, leaving 11 bases between them. CDR3 length equals 13 residues. Germline V gives CDR1 MNHEY, CDR2 SVGAGI. For the CDR3, the DNA is TGTGCCAGCAATCCAGGGGTAACCGGGGAGCTGTTTTTT. As protein: CASNPGVTGELFF.

The CDR3 reads CASRGDNQETQYF. The CDR3 region has the DNA TGCGCCAGCAGGGGGGACAATCAAGAGACCCAGTACTTC. The chain is built from TRBV4-1 and TRBJ2-5, with a tentative D call TRBD1 (6 bases). The ends were cut back, 6 bases at V and 2 bases at J, with 10 bases in the middle. The CDR3 runs to 13 residues. Germline lookup yields CDR1 MGHRA and CDR2 YSYEKL.

The chain recombines TRBV10-3 with TRBJ1-2; D might be TRBD1 (6 bases). The CDR3 loop spans 13 amino acids. Trimming took off 2 bases at V and 3 bases at J, with 7 bases between the two ends. Germline V CDR1 and CDR2: ENHRY, SYGVKD. The CDR3 region is CAISERQDYGYTF. CDR3 DNA sequence: TGTGCCATCAGTGAGCGACAGGACTATGGCTACACCTTC.

This sequence joins TRBV30 and TRBJ1-3; TRBD1 matches 7 bases. Germline V gives CDR1 GTSNPN, CDR2 SVGIG (reference sequence). CDR3 length equals 20 residues. V lost 1 base to trimming and J lost 0 bases; unmatched junction nucleotides: 18. The CDR3 DNA sequence: TGTGCCTGGAGTGCGCCACCTTATGGGACAGCCTGGGGCTCTGGAAACACCATATATTTT. Translation gives CAWSAPPYGTAWGSGNTIYF.

The chain recombines TRBV6-5 with TRBJ2-2; no firm D call. CDR1 is MNHEY, CDR2 SVGAGI, per germline. V lost 6 bases and J lost 7, with 12 bases in between. There are 13 residues in the CDR3. CDR3: CASSSGVGGELFF. In nucleotides, the CDR3 is TGTGCCAGCAGCTCTGGAGTCGGCGGGGAGCTGTTTTTT.

The chain is built from TRBV30 and TRBJ2-3; 12 bases align to TRBD2. Germline assignment: CDR1 GTSNPN and CDR2 SVGIG (reference sequence). CDR3 length: 15 amino acids. With 0 bases clipped from V and 10 bases from J, the junction kept 8 bases outside the gene matches. The CDR3, as DNA: TGTGCCTGGAGTGTACCCGGACTAGCGGGAAATTCGCAGTATTTT. This sequence encodes CAWSVPGLAGNSQYF. Together with reference TRBV30 and TRBJ2-3, the CDR3 gives the full variable domain: SQTIHQWPATLVQPVGSPLSLECTVEGTSNPNLYWYRQAAGRGLQLLFYSVGIGQISSEVPQNLSASRPQDRQFILSSKKLLLSDSGFYLCAWSVPGLAGNSQYFGPGTRLTVL.

The chain uses TRBV19 and TRBJ2-1; 7 positions match TRBD2. The germline CDR1 and CDR2 sequences are LNHDA and SQIVND (reference sequence). Trimming cost V 3 bases and J 5 bases; bases outside gene matches: 7. This CDR3 is built from 15 residues. The chain's CDR3 is CASSMGREFDNEQFF. The CDR3 region has the DNA TGTGCCAGTAGTATGGGGCGGGAGTTTGACAATGAGCAGTTCTTC.

This chain joins TRBV4-1 and TRBJ2-7; D not resolved. The CDR3 has 15 residues. Germline V CDR1 and CDR2: MGHRA, YSYEKL. V gave up 0 bases and J gave up 2 bases, with 11 bases separating them. The CDR3: CASSQDGSGTYEQYF. The DNA for the CDR3 is TGCGCCAGCAGCCAAGATGGCAGTGGCACCTACGAGCAGTACTTC.

The rearrangement uses TRBV11-2 and TRBJ2-7, with D possibly TRBD1 on 6 matching bases. Between the trimmed V and J ends, which lost 4 bases and 4 bases, there was a span of 14 bases. The germline gives CDR1 SGHAT, CDR2 FQNNGV. This CDR3 is 14 amino acids long. CDR3 nucleotides: TGTGCCAGCAGCTCAACAACAGGGAATTACGAGCAGTACTTC. Protein sequence: CASSSTTGNYEQYF.

The chain combines TRBV30 with TRBJ2-2, with 9 bases matching TRBD2. Germline CDR1 and CDR2: GTSNPN and SVGIG (reference sequence). The trim removed 2 bases at V and 6 bases at J, leaving 4 bases unmatched. The CDR3 extends over 14 amino acids. The CDR3 region is CAWSLAGLPGELFF. CDR3 DNA sequence: TGTGCCTGGAGTCTAGCGGGGTTACCCGGGGAGCTGTTTTTT.

V and J are TRBV6-1 and TRBJ2-7; no reliable D call. Germline V gene lookup returns CDR1 MNHNS and CDR2 SASEGT. CDR3 length: 14 residues. The V gene lost 5 bases and the J gene lost 2 bases, with 13 bases spanning the gap. CDR3 in DNA: TGTGCCAGCAGTATCAGGTACGGCGCCTACGAGCAGTACTTC. It encodes CASSIRYGAYEQYF.

The V and J genes are TRBV9 and TRBJ1-1; D ambiguous. The CDR3 consists of 13 residues. Germline V gives CDR1 SGDLS, CDR2 YYNGEE. Trimming shortened V by 0 bases and J by 5 bases, and 8 bases separated the two germline ends. The CDR3: CASSVEQKTEAFF. DNA for the CDR3: TGTGCCAGCAGCGTAGAACAGAAGACTGAAGCTTTCTTT.

This sequence joins TRBV18 and TRBJ2-5; 11 nucleotides match TRBD2. The CDR3 extends over 16 amino acids. Germline V gene data show CDR1 as KGHSH and CDR2 as LQKENI. V shed 1 base, J shed 4 bases, and the junction held 5 bases outside the gene matches. The CDR3 loop is CASSPRPLAGGETQYF. For the CDR3, the DNA is TGTGCCAGCTCACCACGCCCCCTAGCGGGGGGAGAGACCCAGTACTTC.

The V gene is TRBV6-1, the J gene TRBJ2-5; 12 bases line up with TRBD2. Germline V lookup: CDR1 MNHNS, CDR2 SASEGT. V dropped 1 base and J dropped 6; count of bases not matched to a gene: 3. The CDR3 totals 15 residues. CDR3 protein: CASSEGTSGEKTQYF. The DNA of the CDR3 is TGTGCCAGCAGTGAAGGGACTAGCGGGGAGAAGACCCAGTACTTC.

This chain uses TRBV5-1 with TRBJ1-3; D perhaps matches TRBD1 (5 bases). The CDR3 loop spans 14 amino acids. The germline V gene encodes CDR1 SGHRS and CDR2 YFSETQ. The V gene lost 8 bases and the J gene lost 1 base, with 13 bases spanning the gap. The CDR3 nucleotides are TGCGCCAGTTCCGGGGGGTCTTCTGGAAACACCATATATTTT. This translates into CASSGGSSGNTIYF.

The chain carries TRBV30 and TRBJ1-1; D unresolved. The ends were cut back, 7 bases at V and 1 base at J, with 10 bases in the middle. The CDR3 extends over 12 amino acids. Germline CDR1 is GTSNPN and CDR2 is SVGIG (reference sequence). CDR3 nucleotides: TGTGCCTCGGGGAGGGAGAACACTGAAGCTTTCTTT. Translating it yields CASGRENTEAFF. Filled out from reference TRBV30 and TRBJ1-1, the complete variable domain reads SQTIHQWPATLVQPVGSPLSLECTVEGTSNPNLYWYRQAAGRGLQLLFYSVGIGQISSEVPQNLSASRPQDRQFILSSKKLLLSDSGFYLCASGRENTEAFFGQGTRLTVV.

The V gene is TRBV5-1, the J gene TRBJ2-3, with D tentatively TRBD2 (7 bases). V lost 0 bases, J lost 4 bases, and 15 bases lay in between. Germline V lookup: CDR1 SGHRS, CDR2 YFSETQ. The CDR3 consists of 16 residues. The CDR3 spells CASSLVGGGPADTQYF. DNA for the CDR3: TGCGCCAGCAGCTTGGTAGGGGGAGGGCCCGCAGATACGCAGTATTTT.

This sequence joins TRBV4-1 and TRBJ2-1; 9 bases line up with TRBD2. Germline V gene lookup returns CDR1 MGHRA and CDR2 YSYEKL. The CDR3 contains 16 residues. Unmatched junction bases numbered 11, after V lost 5 bases and J lost 6 bases. The CDR3: CASSKPGLASSNEQFF. The CDR3 DNA is TGCGCCAGCAGCAAACCGGGACTAGCCTCTAGCAATGAGCAGTTCTTC.

The chain has TRBV2 and TRBJ1-1; D call uncertain. V was pared by 1 base and J by 4 bases, with 10 bases between. Germline V gene data show CDR1 as SNHLY and CDR2 as FYNNEI. The CDR3 length is 14 residues. CDR3 amino acids: CASSEGSRATEAFF. In nucleotides, the CDR3 is TGTGCCAGCAGTGAAGGGTCGAGGGCCACTGAAGCTTTCTTT.

The chain employs TRBV29-1 and TRBJ1-4; D uncertain. V shed 5 bases and J shed 7 bases, with 17 bases lying between them. The germline V gene encodes CDR1 SQVTM and CDR2 ANQGSEA. The CDR3 is 14 residues long. This chain's CDR3 is CSVPLRVLGEKLFF. The CDR3 DNA reads TGCAGCGTTCCCTTGCGAGTGCTTGGTGAAAAACTGTTTTTT.

The CDR3 loop is CASSVVGGSTDTQYF. The CDR3 DNA reads TGTGCCAGCAGCGTAGTTGGCGGGAGTACAGATACGCAGTATTTT. The rearrangement links TRBV9 to TRBJ2-3; TRBD2 matches 7 bases. CDR1 is SGDLS and CDR2 is YYNGEE in the germline V gene. Trimming took 0 bases from V and 3 from J; bases not matched to a gene: 4. The CDR3 contains 15 residues.

The rearrangement joins TRBV11-3 to TRBJ2-2; 10 positions match TRBD2. Germline CDR1 reads SGHNT; CDR2 reads YENEEA. This CDR3 has 17 amino acids. V lost 1 base to trimming and J lost 3 bases; unmatched junction nucleotides: 5. The CDR3 loop is CASSLGRLAGDTGELFF. The CDR3 region has the DNA TGTGCCAGCAGCTTAGGACGGCTAGCGGGAGACACCGGGGAGCTGTTTTTT.

The CDR3 loop reads CASSLKGGGGELFF. The CDR3 coding sequence is TGTGCCAGCAGCTTGAAAGGCGGTGGCGGGGAGCTGTTTTTT. The chain joins TRBV5-5 to TRBJ2-2; D call uncertain. CDR1 is SGHKS, CDR2 YYEKEE, per germline (reference sequence). The germline V and J ends were trimmed by 1 base and 7 bases, with 11 bases remaining between them. CDR3 length: 14 amino acids.